This TCR beta chain was captured by sequencing in a study of blood T cell repertoires in COVID-19. Study details: Sites in the United States, Italy and Spain provided acute and convalescent COVID-19 samples. T cells, B-cell-depleted T cells, or PBMCs supplied cDNA or gDNA.

Methods used by the authors: Using reference gene primer amplification, nucleated cell counts were estimated. Libraries were prepared by immunoSEQ multiplex PCR; TCRdb keeps only in-frame clonotypes and omits some of them. The V and J calls and the clone size are those of that table, but D and trimming were determined from the DNA. The table records more than 70,000 clones, roughly 73% of them present only once. Sequencing was performed on peripheral blood. The TCR sequence derives from a human donor in a cohort sampled during active COVID-19.

As DNA, the CDR3 is TGTGCCAGCAGCTTGGCCGGGGTTGACTACGAGCAGTACTTC. Translating gives CASSLAGVDYEQYF. The chain carries TRBV5-4 and TRBJ2-7; weak D call: TRBD2 (5 bases). Trimming took 0 bases from V and 3 from J, leaving 10 bases between them. This CDR3 spans 14 amino acids. Germline assignment: CDR1 SGHNT and CDR2 YYREEE (reference sequence).